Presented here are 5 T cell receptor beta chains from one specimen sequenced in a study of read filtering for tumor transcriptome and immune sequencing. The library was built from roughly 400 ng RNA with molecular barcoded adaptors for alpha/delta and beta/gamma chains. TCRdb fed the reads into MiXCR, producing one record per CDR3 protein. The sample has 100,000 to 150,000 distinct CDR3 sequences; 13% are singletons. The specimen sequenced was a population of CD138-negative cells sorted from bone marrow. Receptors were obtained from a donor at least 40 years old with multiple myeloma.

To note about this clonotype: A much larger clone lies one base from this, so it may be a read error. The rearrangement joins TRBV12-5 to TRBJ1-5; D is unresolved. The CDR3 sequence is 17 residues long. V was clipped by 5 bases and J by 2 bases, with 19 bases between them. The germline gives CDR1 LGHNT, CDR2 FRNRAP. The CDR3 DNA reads TGTGCTAGTGGTCTTATCCTCCACGGATGGGGCAATCAGCCCCAGCATTTT. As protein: CASGLILHGWGNQPQHF.

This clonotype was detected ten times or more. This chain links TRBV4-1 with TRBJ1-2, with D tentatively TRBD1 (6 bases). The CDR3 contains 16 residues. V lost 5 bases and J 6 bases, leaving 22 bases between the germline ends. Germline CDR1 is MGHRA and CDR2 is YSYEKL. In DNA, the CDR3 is TGCGCCAGCAGCAGCCCCTCGACAGGAGGGATTCATGGCTACACCTTC. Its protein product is CASSSPSTGGIHGYTF.

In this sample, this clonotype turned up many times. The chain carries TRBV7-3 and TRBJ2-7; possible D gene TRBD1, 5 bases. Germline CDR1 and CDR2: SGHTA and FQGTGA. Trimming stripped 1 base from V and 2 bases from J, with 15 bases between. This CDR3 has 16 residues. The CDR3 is CASSLMGPPNPYEQYF. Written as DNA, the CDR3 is TGTGCCAGCAGCTTAATGGGGCCCCCGAACCCCTACGAGCAGTACTTC.

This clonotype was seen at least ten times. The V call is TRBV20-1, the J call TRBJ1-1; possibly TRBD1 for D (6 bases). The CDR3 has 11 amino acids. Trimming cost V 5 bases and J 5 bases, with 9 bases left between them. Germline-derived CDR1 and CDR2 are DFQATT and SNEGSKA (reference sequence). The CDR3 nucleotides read TGCAGTGCTTCTCAGGGGACTGAAGCTTTCTTT. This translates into CSASQGTEAFF.

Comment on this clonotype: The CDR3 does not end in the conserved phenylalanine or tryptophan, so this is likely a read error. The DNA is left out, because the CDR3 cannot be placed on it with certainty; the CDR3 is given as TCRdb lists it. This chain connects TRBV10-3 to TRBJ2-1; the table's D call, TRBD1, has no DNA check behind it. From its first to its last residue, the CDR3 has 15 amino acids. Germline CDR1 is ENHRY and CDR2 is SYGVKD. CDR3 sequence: CAIRRTGTQGNEQIY.